Listed here are 13 T cell receptor beta chains from one sample, sequenced in a study of T cell responses to AZD1222 COVID-19 vaccine. TCRdb's copy holds only in-frame clones and misses some; the assay was immunoSEQ multiplex PCR. The repertoire holds 75,000 to 90,000 clones, with 92% as singletons. Sequenced here: peripheral blood, sampled 28 days after the second AZD1222 dose. These TCRs come from an adult who received the AZD1222 COVID-19 vaccine.

The rearrangement joins TRBV7-9 to TRBJ2-3, with a possible D match to TRBD2 (7 bases). The ends were cut back, 3 bases at V and 4 bases at J, with 17 bases in the middle. Germline V gives CDR1 SEHNR, CDR2 FQNEAQ (reference sequence). The CDR3 loop spans 16 amino acids. CDR3: CASSFPARGGADTQYF. The CDR3 DNA reads TGTGCCAGCAGCTTCCCGGCCAGGGGAGGGGCAGATACGCAGTATTTT.

The CDR3 is CASSSRLSSYEQYF. The CDR3 coding sequence is TGTGCCAGCAGCTCCAGGCTTAGCTCCTACGAGCAGTACTTC. This chain links TRBV5-5 with TRBJ2-7, with unresolved D. V was trimmed by 3 bases and J by 0 bases, leaving 10 bases between them. The germline V gene has CDR1 SGHKS and CDR2 YYEKEE (reference sequence). The CDR3 extends over 14 amino acids.

The chain links TRBV27 to TRBJ2-7; D remains ambiguous. Germline-derived CDR1 and CDR2 are MNHEY and SMNVEV (reference sequence). V lost 3 bases and J 6 bases, leaving 6 bases between the germline ends. There are 11 residues in the CDR3. This CDR3 reads CASSFVGEQYF. The CDR3 DNA follows: TGTGCCAGCAGTTTTGTTGGCGAGCAGTACTTC.

The rearrangement links TRBV28 to TRBJ1-2, with 11 bases aligning to TRBD1. CDR1 is MDHEN and CDR2 is SYDVKM in the germline V gene. Unmatched junction bases numbered 1, after V lost 3 bases and J lost 4 bases. There are 14 residues in the CDR3. The CDR3 DNA reads as TGTGCCAGCAGTTTCGGACAGGGGGCCTATGGCTACACCTTC. Translation gives CASSFGQGAYGYTF.

The chain couples TRBV30 to TRBJ2-7; TRBD2 might be the D (6 bases). Trimming shortened V by 2 bases and J by 1 base, and 21 bases separated the two germline ends. CDR1 GTSNPN and CDR2 SVGIG come from the germline V gene (reference sequence). This CDR3 is built from 17 residues. The chain's CDR3 is CAWSTTFGGVHSYEQYF. DNA of the CDR3: TGTGCCTGGAGTACAACATTCGGGGGTGTTCATTCCTACGAGCAGTACTTC.

V is TRBV6-4 and J is TRBJ2-2, with TRBD2 matching 10 bases. The CDR3 consists of 15 residues. From germline, CDR1 is MRHNA and CDR2 SNTAGT. J was trimmed by 4 bases and V by 7 bases; bases with no gene match: 6. This chain's CDR3 is CASKVVAGGTGELFF. The CDR3 DNA reads as TGTGCCAGCAAGGTGGTAGCGGGAGGCACCGGGGAGCTGTTTTTT.

This clone was seen only once. The gene calls are TRBV12-3 or TRBV12-4 and TRBJ1-1; no clear D gene. V was cut by 4 bases and J by 5 bases, with 5 bases left in between. The CDR3 has 11 amino acids. CDR3 in amino acids: CASSSSTEAFF. The CDR3 region has the DNA TGTGCCAGCAGTTCCTCGACTGAAGCTTTCTTT.

This chain links TRBV30 with TRBJ1-5, with D perhaps TRBD1 (5 bases). Per the germline V gene, CDR1 is GTSNPN and CDR2 is SVGIG (reference sequence). The ends were cut back, 2 bases at V and 6 bases at J, with 11 bases in the middle. There are 13 residues in the CDR3. The CDR3 DNA reads as TGTGCCTGGAGTAAAGGGGTTCGTCAGCCCCAGCATTTT. Its protein product is CAWSKGVRQPQHF.

V and J are TRBV11-2 and TRBJ2-7; D is possibly TRBD2 (6 bases). Germline-derived CDR1 and CDR2 are SGHAT and FQNNGV. The V end was cut by 0 bases, the J end by 1 base, with 10 bases between. The CDR3 consists of 15 residues. CDR3 residues: CASSLDGLLSYEQYF. DNA for the CDR3: TGTGCCAGCAGCTTAGACGGACTATTATCCTACGAGCAGTACTTC. Supplemented by reference TRBV11-2 and TRBJ2-7, the full variable domain reads EAGVAQSPRYKIIEKRQSVAFWCNPISGHATLYWYQQILGQGPKLLIQFQNNGVVDDSQLPKDRFSAERLKGVDSTLKIQPAKLEDSAVYLCASSLDGLLSYEQYFGPGTRLTVT.

This clone was recorded a few times. The rearrangement links TRBV5-4 to TRBJ2-5, with D tentatively TRBD2 (6 bases). V gave up 4 bases and J gave up 2 bases, with 18 bases separating them. This CDR3 has 16 residues. Germline V gene lookup returns CDR1 SGHNT and CDR2 YYREEE (reference sequence). CDR3 protein: CASSPRLVESQETQYF. DNA for the CDR3: TGTGCCAGCAGCCCCCGACTAGTGGAGTCACAAGAGACCCAGTACTTC.

This chain links TRBV7-2 with TRBJ2-7; TRBD1 might be the D (6 bases). V dropped 5 bases and J dropped 1 base, with 15 bases sitting between them. CDR1 is SGHTA, CDR2 FQGNSA, per germline. This CDR3 has 15 residues. CDR3 sequence: CASSRLWGRSYEQYF. Written as DNA, the CDR3 is TGTGCCAGCAGCCGTTTGTGGGGGCGTTCCTACGAGCAGTACTTC.

The V gene is TRBV3-1 (or the pseudogene TRBV3-2), the J gene TRBJ1-2; D is possibly TRBD1 (5 bases). The V gene's germline CDR1 is LGHDT and CDR2 YNNKEL (reference sequence). V lost 8 bases and J lost 4, with 20 bases in between. There are 15 residues in the CDR3. The CDR3 reads CASGLDSLGGYGYTF. CDR3 bases: TGTGCCAGCGGTTTAGACAGCCTGGGAGGCTATGGCTACACCTTC.

In its sample, this clone was seen a few times. The rearrangement joins TRBV10-3 to TRBJ2-3; D gene ambiguous. The germline V and J ends were trimmed by 3 bases and 1 base, with 8 bases remaining between them. CDR3 length: 14 amino acids. Germline V CDR1 and CDR2: ENHRY, SYGVKD. Written as DNA, the CDR3 is TGTGCCATCAGTGACGTGGATGGCACAGATACGCAGTATTTT. Encoded protein: CAISDVDGTDTQYF.